The clone carrying this T cell receptor beta chain was recorded many times. Antigen specificity is unknown. The sample providers were healthy Caucasian people from Russia, aged roughly 6 to 90. The CDR3 totals 14 residues. The germline V gene has CDR1 MNHEY and CDR2 SVGAGI. Trimming shortened V by 6 bases and J by 5 bases, and 16 bases separated the two germline ends. The data belong to a study of blood T cells in healthy people across ages. Study in general: Template switching picked up about one barcoded beta molecule for each two T cells. Findings of the study overall: Changes seen in expanded clonotypes were possibly confounded by donor CMV status left unknown.

Together with a sample-barcoded 5' primer, a J-beta primer mix was included in a second PCR lasting about 6 to 11 cycles. A single record per CDR3 protein comes from TCRdb applying MiXCR to the 5' RACE reads. The sample has some 1.5 million distinct CDR3 sequences, over 25% seen once. This clonotype was obtained from a woman aged 30 to 39 in good health. The chain has TRBV6-5 and TRBJ1-2; tentatively, D is TRBD1 (5 bases). Sequencing was carried out using blood. CDR3 protein: CASSQGPFQYGYTF. CDR3 nucleotide sequence: TGTGCCAGCAGCCAGGGCCCTTTTCAATATGGCTACACCTTC.